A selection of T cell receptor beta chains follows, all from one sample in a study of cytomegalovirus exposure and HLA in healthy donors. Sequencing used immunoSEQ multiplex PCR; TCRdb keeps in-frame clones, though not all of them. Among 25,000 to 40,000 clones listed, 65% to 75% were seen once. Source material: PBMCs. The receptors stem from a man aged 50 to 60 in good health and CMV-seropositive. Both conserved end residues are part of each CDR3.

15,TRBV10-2,CASSAGTVLSYGYTF
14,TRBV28,CASRTGTANQPQHF
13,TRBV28,CASGTGIYNEQFF
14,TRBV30,CAWSVPGSARELFF
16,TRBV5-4,CASSLAVGRSTDTQYF
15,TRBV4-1,CASSREGSGLQPQHF
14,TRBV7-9,CASSSDRQGSEQYF
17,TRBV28,CASSLSLSWEGSNEQFF
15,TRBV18,CASSRQGQPNYGYTF
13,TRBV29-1,CSVTLPADTEAFF
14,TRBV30,CAWKLAGGKETQYF
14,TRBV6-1,CASSDGQVSQPQHF
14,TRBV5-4,CASSPDGSSYEQYF
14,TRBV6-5,CASSPTGGADEQYF
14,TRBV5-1,CASSDGQVGTEAFF
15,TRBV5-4,CASSLAKAGGYEQYF
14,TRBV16,CASSQSTGSSGYTF
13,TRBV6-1,CASRPSRGDTQYF
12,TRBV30,CASPGGGNTIYF
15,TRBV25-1,CASTGLAALQETQYF
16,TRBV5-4,CASSFLPDRGLSPLHF
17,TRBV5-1,CASSFSGGPDSSYEQYF
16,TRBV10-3,CAISDTSGGNQETQYF
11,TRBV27,CASPSSYEQYF
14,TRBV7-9,CASSPHRDREGYTF
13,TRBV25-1,CASSEGGGEKLFF
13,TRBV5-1,CASSLSTNEKLFF
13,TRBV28,CASSPRGMKPQHF
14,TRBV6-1,CASSRDRLTDTQYF
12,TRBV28,CASSPLYQPQHF
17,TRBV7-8,CASSRWQAGAGANVLTF
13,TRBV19,CASGVSGANVLTF
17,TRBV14,CASSFYGGANFHNEQFF
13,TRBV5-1,CASSLAPNTEAFF
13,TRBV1,CTSSKGASDEQYF
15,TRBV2,CASSSDWVEADTQYF
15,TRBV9,CASSVDGGSNQPQHF
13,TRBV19,CASSLDPTGTQYF
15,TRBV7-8,CASSVGTGATYEQYF
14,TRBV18,CASSPSGRGETQYF
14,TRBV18,CASSPTFRDTEAFF
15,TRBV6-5,CASSLERGETYEQYF
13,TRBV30,CACRGWQNTEAFF
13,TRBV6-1,CASIGLARNEQFF
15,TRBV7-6,CASRPILAGVSEQYF
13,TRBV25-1,CASSEQTYNEQFF